What follows is one T cell receptor beta chain and its context. TCRdb's copy holds only in-frame clones and misses some; the assay was immunoSEQ multiplex PCR. The table records some 73,000 clones, 93% of them present only once. These data are taken from a study of siplizumab effects on memory and regulatory T cells. There are 13 residues in the CDR3. The V and J ends lost 3 bases and 0 bases respectively, with 6 bases between them. CDR1 is SGHDN, CDR2 FVKESK, per germline. The sequenced sample was CD8+ T cells sorted from blood. This rearrangement joins TRBV14 to TRBJ2-7; D uncertain. The TCR was taken from a human donor in good health. The CDR3: CASSQTDSYEQYF. The CDR3 DNA reads as TGTGCCAGCAGCCAGACGGACTCCTACGAGCAGTACTTC.